Below, one TCR beta chain is given with its context. Antigen specificity is unknown. TCRdb re-called the 5' RACE reads through MiXCR, storing one row per CDR3 protein. This sample has 250,000 to 300,000 distinct CDR3 sequences, with approximately 19% found just once. This entry comes from a study of T-cell memory formation after mild COVID-19. Whole-study findings and limits: Shrinking CD4+ clones were chiefly CM and EM; CD8+ ones were chiefly EMRA. Later expanders leaned toward CD4+, whereas clones contracting from day 15 to 85 were balanced CD4/CD8.

Sequenced material: PBMCs or a T cell subset sorted from them (not recorded which). This sequence was found in a man aged 18-30 years who had mild COVID-19 (a few samples of this study predate the infection). Cell type and time point are not known.

The CDR3 DNA sequence: TGTGCCAGCAGCTCCAACCCTCTAGGACAAGCTGGGGCCAACGTCCTGACTTTC. Translating it yields CASSSNPLGQAGANVLTF. This chain joins TRBV5-5 and TRBJ2-6; perhaps TRBD1 as D (5 bases). Germline CDR1 and CDR2: SGHKS and YYEKEE (reference sequence). Trimming stripped 3 bases from V and 2 bases from J, with 18 bases between. This CDR3 region has 18 residues.